Below, 3 T cell receptor beta chains from the same sample are listed, as sequenced in a study of blood T cell repertoires in COVID-19. The assay was immunoSEQ multiplex PCR, and TCRdb's table has in-frame clones only and misses some. Of under 140,000 clones in the sample, approximately 79% were seen once. Input material: peripheral blood. The receptors shown here come from an elderly woman with active or convalescent COVID-19.

The rearrangement links TRBV11-2 to TRBJ2-5, with 14 bases matching TRBD2. The CDR3 sequence is 17 residues long. Germline CDR1 and CDR2: SGHAT and FQNNGV. V was pared by 3 bases and J by 4 bases, with 7 bases of the junction left unmatched. The CDR3 reads CASSLGGLAGVGETQYF. The CDR3, as DNA: TGTGCCAGCAGCTTGGGGGGACTAGCGGGAGTTGGAGAGACCCAGTACTTC.

The V gene is TRBV3-1 (or the pseudogene TRBV3-2), the J gene TRBJ2-5; D is unclear. V was clipped by 3 bases and J by 4 bases, with 18 bases between them. The CDR3 covers 16 residues. The germline gives CDR1 LGHDT, CDR2 YNNKEL (reference sequence). CDR3 region: CASSQMWSFVGETQYF. In DNA form, the CDR3 reads TGTGCCAGCAGCCAGATGTGGAGTTTCGTCGGAGAGACCCAGTACTTC.

V gene TRBV7-9 combines with J gene TRBJ2-1; 12 positions agree with TRBD2. This CDR3 spans 16 amino acids. Per the germline V gene, CDR1 is SEHNR and CDR2 is FQNEAQ (reference sequence). V gave up 5 bases and J gave up 3 bases; unmatched junction bases: 5. This chain's CDR3 is CASSPTSGSLYNEQFF. CDR3 coding DNA: TGTGCCAGCAGCCCGACTAGCGGGAGTCTCTACAATGAGCAGTTCTTC.